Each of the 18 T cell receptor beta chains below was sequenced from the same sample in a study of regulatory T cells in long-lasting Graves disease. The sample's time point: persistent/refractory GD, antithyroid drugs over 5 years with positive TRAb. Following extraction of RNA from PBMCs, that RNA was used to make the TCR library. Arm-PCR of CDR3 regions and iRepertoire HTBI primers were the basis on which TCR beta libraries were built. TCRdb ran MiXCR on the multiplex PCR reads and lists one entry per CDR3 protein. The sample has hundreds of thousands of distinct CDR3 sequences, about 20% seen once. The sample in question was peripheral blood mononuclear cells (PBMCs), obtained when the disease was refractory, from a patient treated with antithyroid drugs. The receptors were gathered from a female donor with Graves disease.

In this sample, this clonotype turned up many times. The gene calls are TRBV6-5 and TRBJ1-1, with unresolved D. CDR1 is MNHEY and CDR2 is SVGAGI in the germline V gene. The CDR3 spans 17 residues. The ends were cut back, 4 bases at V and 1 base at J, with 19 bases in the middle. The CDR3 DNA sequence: TGTGCCAGCAGTTCCGGGGAGCGCTCTTATTGGAACACTGAAGCTTTCTTT. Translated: CASSSGERSYWNTEAFF.

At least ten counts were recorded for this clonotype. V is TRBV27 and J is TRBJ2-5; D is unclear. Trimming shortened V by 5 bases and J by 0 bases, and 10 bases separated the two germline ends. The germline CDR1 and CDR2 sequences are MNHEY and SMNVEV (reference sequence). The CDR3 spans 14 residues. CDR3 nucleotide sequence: TGTGCCAGCAGTACCAACGGGTACCAAGAGACCCAGTACTTC. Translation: CASSTNGYQETQYF.

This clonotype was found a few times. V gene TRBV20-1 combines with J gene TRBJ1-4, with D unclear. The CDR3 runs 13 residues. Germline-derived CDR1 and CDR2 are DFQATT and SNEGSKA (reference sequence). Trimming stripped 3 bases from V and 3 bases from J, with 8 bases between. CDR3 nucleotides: TGCAGTGCTAGTGGGTTCGCTAATGAAAAACTGTTTTTT. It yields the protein CSASGFANEKLFF.

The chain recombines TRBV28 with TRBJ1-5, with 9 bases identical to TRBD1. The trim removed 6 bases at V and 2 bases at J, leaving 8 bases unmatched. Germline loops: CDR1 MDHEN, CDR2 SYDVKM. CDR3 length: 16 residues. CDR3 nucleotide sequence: TGTGCCAGCAGGTCGGGACAGGGAGGACGCAATCAGCCCCAGCATTTT. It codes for CASRSGQGGRNQPQHF.

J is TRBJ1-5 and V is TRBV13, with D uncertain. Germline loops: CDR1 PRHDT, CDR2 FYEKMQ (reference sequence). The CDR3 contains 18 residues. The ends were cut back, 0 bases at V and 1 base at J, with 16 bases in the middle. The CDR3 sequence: CASSLGPPGPASNQPQHF. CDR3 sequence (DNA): TGTGCCAGCAGCTTAGGACCTCCGGGCCCAGCAAGCAATCAGCCCCAGCATTTT.

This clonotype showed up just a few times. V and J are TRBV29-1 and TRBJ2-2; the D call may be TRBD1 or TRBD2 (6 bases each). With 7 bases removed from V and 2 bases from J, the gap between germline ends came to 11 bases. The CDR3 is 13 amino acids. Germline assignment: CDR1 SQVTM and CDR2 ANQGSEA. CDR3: CSGRDINTGELFF. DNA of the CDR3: TGCAGCGGGCGGGACATCAACACCGGGGAGCTGTTTTTT.

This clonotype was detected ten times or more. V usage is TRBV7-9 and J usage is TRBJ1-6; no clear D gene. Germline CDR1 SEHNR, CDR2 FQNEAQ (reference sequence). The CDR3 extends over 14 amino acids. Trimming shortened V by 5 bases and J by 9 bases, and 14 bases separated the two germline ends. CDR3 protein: CASSRTEVSSPLHF. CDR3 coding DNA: TGTGCCAGCAGCCGGACTGAGGTCTCTTCACCCCTCCACTTT.

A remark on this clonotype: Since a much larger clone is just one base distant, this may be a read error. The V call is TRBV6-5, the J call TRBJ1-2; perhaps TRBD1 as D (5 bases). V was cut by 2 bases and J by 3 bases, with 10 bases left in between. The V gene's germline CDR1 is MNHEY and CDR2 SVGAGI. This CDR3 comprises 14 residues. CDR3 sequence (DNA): TGTGCCAGCAGTTACACCAGGGTTGACTATGGCTACACCTTC. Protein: CASSYTRVDYGYTF.

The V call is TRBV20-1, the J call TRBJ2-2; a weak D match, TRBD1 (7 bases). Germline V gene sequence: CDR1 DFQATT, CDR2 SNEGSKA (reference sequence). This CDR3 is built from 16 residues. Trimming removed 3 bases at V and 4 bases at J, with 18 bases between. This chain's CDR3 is CSASGGSGGFTGELFF. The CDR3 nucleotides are TGCAGTGCTAGTGGCGGGTCAGGGGGGTTCACCGGGGAGCTGTTTTTT.

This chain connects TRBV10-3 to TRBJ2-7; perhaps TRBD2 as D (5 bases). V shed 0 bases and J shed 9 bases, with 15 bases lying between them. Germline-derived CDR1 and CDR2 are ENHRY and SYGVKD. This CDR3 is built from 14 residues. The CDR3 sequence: CAISESPRSSGQYF. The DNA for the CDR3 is TGTGCCATCAGTGAGTCCCCTCGTTCGAGCGGGCAGTACTTC.

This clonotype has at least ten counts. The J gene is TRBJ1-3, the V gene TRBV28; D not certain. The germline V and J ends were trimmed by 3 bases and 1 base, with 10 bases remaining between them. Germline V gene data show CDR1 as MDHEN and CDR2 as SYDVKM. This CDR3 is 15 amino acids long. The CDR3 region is CASSFNLGSGNTIYF. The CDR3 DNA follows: TGTGCCAGCAGTTTCAATCTGGGATCTGGAAACACCATATATTTT.

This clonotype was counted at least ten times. Here the CDR3 DNA reads TGTGCCAGCAGATCTGACAGGGGGGTTAAGAACACTGAAGCTTTCTTT. Translation gives CASRSDRGVKNTEAFF. The rearrangement links TRBV12-3 or TRBV12-4 to TRBJ1-1, with TRBD1 identical over 9 bases. This CDR3 contains 16 residues. The junction had 9 bases not matched to a gene; V was cut back by 6 bases and J by 1 base.

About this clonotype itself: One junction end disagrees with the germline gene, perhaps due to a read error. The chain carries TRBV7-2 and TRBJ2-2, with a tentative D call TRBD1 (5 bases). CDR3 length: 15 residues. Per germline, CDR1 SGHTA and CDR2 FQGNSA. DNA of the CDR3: TGTGCCAGCAGCTTAGAAGGGGCGAACGCCGGGGAGCTGTTTTTT. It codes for CASSLEGANAGELFF. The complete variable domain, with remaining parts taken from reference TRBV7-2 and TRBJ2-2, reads GAGVSQSPSNKVTEKGKDVELRCDPISGHTALYWYRQSLGQGLEFLIYFQGNSAPDKSGLPSDRFSAERTGGSVSTLTIQRTQQEDSAVYLCASSLEGANAGELFFGEGSRLTVL.

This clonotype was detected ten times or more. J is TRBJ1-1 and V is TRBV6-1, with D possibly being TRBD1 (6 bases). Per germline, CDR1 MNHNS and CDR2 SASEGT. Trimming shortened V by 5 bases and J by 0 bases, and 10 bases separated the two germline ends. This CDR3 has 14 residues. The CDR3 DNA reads TGTGCCAGCAGTAGGGGGACCATGAACACTGAAGCTTTCTTT. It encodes CASSRGTMNTEAFF.

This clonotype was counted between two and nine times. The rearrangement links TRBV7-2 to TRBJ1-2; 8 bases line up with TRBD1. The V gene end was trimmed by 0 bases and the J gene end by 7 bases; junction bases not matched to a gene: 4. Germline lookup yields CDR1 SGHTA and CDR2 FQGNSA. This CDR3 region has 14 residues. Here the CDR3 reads CASSLATGAGGYTF. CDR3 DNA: TGTGCCAGCAGCTTAGCGACAGGGGCGGGTGGCTACACCTTC.

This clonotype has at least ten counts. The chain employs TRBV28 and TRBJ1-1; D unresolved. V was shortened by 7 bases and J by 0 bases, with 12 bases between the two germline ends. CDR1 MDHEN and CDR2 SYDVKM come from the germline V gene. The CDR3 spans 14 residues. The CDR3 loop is CASISATLNTEAFF. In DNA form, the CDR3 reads TGTGCCAGCATCTCCGCCACCCTGAACACTGAAGCTTTCTTT.

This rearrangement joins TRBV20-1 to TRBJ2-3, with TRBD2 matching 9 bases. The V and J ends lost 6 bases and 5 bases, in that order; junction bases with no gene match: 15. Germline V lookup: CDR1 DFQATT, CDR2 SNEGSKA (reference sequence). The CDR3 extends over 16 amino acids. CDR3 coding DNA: TGCAGTGCCCGTAGGGGATTAGCGGGAGCGGTAGATACGCAGTATTTT. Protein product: CSARRGLAGAVDTQYF.

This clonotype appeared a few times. The CDR3 spells CASSLVGGHQETQYF. CDR3 coding DNA: TGTGCCAGCAGCTTAGTGGGGGGCCATCAAGAGACCCAGTACTTC. The chain has TRBV7-2 and TRBJ2-5; D is possibly TRBD1 or TRBD2 (6 bases each). Per germline, CDR1 SGHTA and CDR2 FQGNSA. CDR3 length equals 15 residues. Trimming removed 1 base at V and 2 bases at J, with 11 bases between. Drawing the rest from reference TRBV7-2 and TRBJ2-5, the complete variable domain is GAGVSQSPSNKVTEKGKDVELRCDPISGHTALYWYRQSLGQGLEFLIYFQGNSAPDKSGLPSDRFSAERTGGSVSTLTIQRTQQEDSAVYLCASSLVGGHQETQYFGPGTRLLVL.